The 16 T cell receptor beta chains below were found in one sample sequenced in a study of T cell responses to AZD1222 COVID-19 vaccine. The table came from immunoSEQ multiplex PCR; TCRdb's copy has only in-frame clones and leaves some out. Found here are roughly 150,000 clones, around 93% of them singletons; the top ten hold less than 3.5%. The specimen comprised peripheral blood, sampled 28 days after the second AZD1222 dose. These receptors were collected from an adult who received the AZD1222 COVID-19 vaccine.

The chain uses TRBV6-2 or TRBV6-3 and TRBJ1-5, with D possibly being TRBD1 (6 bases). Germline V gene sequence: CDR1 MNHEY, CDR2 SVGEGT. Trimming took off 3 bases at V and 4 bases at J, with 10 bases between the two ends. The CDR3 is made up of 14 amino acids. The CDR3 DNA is TGTGCCAGCAGTTATTCGACAGGTAATCAGCCCCAGCATTTT. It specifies CASSYSTGNQPQHF.

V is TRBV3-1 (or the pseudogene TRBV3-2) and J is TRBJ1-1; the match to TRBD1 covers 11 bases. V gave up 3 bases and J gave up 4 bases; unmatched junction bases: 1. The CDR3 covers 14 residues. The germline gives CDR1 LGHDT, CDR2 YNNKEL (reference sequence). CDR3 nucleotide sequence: TGTGCCAGCAGCCAGGGGACAGGGGGCACTGAAGCTTTCTTT. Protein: CASSQGTGGTEAFF.

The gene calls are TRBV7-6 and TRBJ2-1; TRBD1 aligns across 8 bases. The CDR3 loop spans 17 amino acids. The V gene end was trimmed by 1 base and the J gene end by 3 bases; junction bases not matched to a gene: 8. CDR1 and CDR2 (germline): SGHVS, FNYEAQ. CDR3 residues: CASSLGRGQGIYNEQFF. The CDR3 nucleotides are TGTGCCAGCAGCTTAGGTAGAGGACAGGGAATCTACAATGAGCAGTTCTTC.

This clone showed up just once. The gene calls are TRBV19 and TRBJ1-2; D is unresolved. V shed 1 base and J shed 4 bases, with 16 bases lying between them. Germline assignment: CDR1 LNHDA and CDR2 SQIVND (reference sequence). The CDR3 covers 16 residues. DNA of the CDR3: TGTGCCAGTAGTATAGGCGGCGCACGGCTGGGCTATGGCTACACCTTC. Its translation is CASSIGGARLGYGYTF.

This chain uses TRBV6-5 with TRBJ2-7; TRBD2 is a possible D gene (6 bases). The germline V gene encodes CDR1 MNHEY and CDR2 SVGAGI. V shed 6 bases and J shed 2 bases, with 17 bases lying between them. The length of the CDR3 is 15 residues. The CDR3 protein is CASRGSSGGTYEQYF. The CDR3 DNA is TGTGCCAGCAGGGGGAGTAGCGGAGGAACCTACGAGCAGTACTTC.

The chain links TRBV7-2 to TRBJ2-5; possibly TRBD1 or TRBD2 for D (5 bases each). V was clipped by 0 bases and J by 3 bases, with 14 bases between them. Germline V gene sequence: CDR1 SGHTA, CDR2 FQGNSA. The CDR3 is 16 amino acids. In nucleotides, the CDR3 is TGTGCCAGCAGCTTAGCGAGGTTCAGGGAGAAAGAGACCCAGTACTTC. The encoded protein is CASSLARFREKETQYF.

In DNA, the CDR3 is TGTGCCAGCAGCTTCTGGGGGGTGAACACTGAAGCTTTCTTT. Translation gives CASSFWGVNTEAFF. The chain links TRBV11-2 to TRBJ1-1; possible D gene TRBD1, 5 bases. The CDR3 length is 14 residues. V was clipped by 3 bases and J by 0 bases, with 8 bases between them. From germline, CDR1 is SGHAT and CDR2 FQNNGV. The entire variable domain, with the rest obtained from reference TRBV11-2 and TRBJ1-1, is as follows: EAGVAQSPRYKIIEKRQSVAFWCNPISGHATLYWYQQILGQGPKLLIQFQNNGVVDDSQLPKDRFSAERLKGVDSTLKIQPAKLEDSAVYLCASSFWGVNTEAFFGQGTRLTVV.

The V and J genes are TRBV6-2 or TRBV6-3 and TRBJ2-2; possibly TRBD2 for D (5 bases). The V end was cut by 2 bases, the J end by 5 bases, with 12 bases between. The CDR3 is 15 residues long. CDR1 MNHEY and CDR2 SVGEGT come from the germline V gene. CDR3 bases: TGTGCCAGCAGTTACGGACTGCCTTGGACCGGGGAGCTGTTTTTT. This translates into CASSYGLPWTGELFF.

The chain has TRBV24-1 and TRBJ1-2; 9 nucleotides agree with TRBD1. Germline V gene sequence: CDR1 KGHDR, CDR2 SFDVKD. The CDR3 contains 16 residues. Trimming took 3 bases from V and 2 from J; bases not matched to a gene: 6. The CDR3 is CATSDGTGTRNYGYTF. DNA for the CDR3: TGTGCCACCAGTGATGGGACAGGGACCAGGAACTATGGCTACACCTTC.

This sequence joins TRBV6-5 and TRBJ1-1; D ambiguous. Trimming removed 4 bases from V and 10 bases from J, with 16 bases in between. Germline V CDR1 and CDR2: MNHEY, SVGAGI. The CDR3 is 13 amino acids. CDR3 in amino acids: CASSSPGSTIAFF. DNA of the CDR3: TGTGCCAGCAGTTCACCGGGTTCTACTATAGCTTTCTTT.

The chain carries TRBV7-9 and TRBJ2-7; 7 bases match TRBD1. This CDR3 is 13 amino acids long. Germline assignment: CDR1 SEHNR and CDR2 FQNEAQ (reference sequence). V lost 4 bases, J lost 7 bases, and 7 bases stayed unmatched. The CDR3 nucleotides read TGTGCCAGCAGCTCTGACAGGGTGTGGGAGCAGTACTTC. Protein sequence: CASSSDRVWEQYF.

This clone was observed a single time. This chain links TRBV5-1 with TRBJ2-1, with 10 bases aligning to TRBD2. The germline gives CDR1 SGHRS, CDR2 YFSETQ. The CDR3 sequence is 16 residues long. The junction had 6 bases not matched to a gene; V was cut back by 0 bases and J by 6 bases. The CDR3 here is CASSLGPSGSTNEQFF. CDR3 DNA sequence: TGCGCCAGCAGCTTGGGACCTAGCGGGAGTACCAATGAGCAGTTCTTC.

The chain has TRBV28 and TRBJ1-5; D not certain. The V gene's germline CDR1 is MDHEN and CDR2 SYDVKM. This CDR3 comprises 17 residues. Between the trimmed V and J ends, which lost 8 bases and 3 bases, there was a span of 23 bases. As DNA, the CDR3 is TGTGCCAGCTCCGGGAAAGGAAGGCGAGCACACAATCAGCCCCAGCATTTT. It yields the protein CASSGKGRRAHNQPQHF.

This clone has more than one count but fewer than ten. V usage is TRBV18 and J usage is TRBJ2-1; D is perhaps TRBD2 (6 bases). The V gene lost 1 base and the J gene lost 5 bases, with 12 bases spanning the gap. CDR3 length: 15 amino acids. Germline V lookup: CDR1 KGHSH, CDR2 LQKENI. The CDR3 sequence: CASSPRGSGNNEQFF. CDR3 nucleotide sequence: TGTGCCAGCTCACCACGGGGTAGCGGAAACAATGAGCAGTTCTTC.

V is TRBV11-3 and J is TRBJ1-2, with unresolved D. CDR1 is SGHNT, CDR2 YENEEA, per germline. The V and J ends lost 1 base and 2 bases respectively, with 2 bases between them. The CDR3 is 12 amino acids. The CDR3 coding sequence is TGTGCCAGCAGCTTAGGGAACTATGGCTACACCTTC. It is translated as CASSLGNYGYTF.

Here the CDR3 DNA reads TGCGCCAGCAGCTTGCTGACTAGCGGGAGACCAGATACGCAGTATTTT. This translates into CASSLLTSGRPDTQYF. The chain has TRBV5-1 and TRBJ2-3; 12 bases are shared with TRBD2. Germline-derived CDR1 and CDR2 are SGHRS and YFSETQ. This CDR3 spans 16 amino acids. V shed 1 base, J shed 4 bases, and the junction held 4 bases outside the gene matches.